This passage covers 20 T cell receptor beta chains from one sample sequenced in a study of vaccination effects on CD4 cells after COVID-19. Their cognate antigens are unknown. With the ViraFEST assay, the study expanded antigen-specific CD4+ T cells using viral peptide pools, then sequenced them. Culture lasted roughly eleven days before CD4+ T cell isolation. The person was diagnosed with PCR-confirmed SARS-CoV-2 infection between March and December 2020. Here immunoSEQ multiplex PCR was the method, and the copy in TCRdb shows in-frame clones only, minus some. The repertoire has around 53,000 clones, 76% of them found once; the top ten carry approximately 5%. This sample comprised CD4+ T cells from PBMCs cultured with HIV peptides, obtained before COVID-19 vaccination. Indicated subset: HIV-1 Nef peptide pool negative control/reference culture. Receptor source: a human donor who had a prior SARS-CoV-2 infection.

The CDR3 region is CASRNRVSPLHF. Written as DNA, the CDR3 is TGTGCCAGCAGGAACAGGGTTTCACCCCTCCACTTT. The chain has TRBV6-5 and TRBJ1-6; D is perhaps TRBD1 (6 bases). CDR3 length: 12 residues. CDR1 is MNHEY, CDR2 SVGAGI, per germline. Trimming pared 6 bases from V and 9 bases from J, leaving 9 bases between.

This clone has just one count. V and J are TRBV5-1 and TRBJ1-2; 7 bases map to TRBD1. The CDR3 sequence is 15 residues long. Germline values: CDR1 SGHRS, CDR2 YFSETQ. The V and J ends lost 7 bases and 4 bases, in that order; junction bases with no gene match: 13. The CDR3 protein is CASGVGRGTVYGYTF. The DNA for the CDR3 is TGCGCCAGCGGCGTAGGGCGAGGGACAGTCTATGGCTACACCTTC.

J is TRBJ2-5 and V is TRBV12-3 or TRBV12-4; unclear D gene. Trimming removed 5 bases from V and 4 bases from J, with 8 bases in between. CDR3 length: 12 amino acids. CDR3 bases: TGTGCCAGCAGTCCCGTTCGAGAGACCCAGTACTTC. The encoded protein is CASSPVRETQYF.

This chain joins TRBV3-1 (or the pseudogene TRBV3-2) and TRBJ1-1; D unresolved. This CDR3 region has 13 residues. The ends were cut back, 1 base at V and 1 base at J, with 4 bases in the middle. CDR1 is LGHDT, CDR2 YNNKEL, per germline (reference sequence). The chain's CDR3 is CASSQAENTEAFF. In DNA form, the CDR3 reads TGTGCCAGCAGCCAAGCCGAGAACACTGAAGCTTTCTTT.

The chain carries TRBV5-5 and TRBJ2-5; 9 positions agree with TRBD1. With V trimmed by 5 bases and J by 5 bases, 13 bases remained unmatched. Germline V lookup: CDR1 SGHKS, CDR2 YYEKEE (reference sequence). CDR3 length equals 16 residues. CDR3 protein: CASRWVPGQGTETQYF. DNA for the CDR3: TGTGCCAGCAGATGGGTACCGGGACAGGGAACGGAGACCCAGTACTTC.

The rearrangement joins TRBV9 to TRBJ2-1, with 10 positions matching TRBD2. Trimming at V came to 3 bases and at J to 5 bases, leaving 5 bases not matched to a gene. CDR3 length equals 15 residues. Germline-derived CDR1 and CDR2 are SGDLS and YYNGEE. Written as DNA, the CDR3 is TGTGCCAGCAGCGACCGGGGACTAGCGCACAATGAGCAGTTCTTC. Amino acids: CASSDRGLAHNEQFF.

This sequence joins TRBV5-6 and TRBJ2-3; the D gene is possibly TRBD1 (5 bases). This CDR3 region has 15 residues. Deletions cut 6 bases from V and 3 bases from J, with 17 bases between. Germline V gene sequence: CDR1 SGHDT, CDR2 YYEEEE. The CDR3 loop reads CASTISPGMTDTQYF. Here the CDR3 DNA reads TGTGCCAGCACCATCTCGCCAGGGATGACAGATACGCAGTATTTT. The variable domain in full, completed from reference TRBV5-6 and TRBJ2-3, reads DAGVTQSPTHLIKTRGQQVTLRCSPKSGHDTVSWYQQALGQGPQFIFQYYEEEERQRGNFPDRFSGHQFPNYSSELNVNALLLGDSALYLCASTISPGMTDTQYFGPGTRLTVL.

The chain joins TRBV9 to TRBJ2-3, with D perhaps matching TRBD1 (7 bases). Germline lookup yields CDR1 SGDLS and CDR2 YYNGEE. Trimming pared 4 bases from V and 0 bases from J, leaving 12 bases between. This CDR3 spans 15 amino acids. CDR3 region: CASSQGGFSTDTQYF. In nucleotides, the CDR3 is TGTGCCAGCAGCCAGGGGGGCTTTAGCACAGATACGCAGTATTTT.

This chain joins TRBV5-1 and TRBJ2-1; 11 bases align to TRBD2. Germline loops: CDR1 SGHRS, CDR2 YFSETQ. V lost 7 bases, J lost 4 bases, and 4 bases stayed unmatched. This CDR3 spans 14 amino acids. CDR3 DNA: TGCGCCAGCCAAACTAGCGGGAGTTACAATGAGCAGTTCTTC. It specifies CASQTSGSYNEQFF.

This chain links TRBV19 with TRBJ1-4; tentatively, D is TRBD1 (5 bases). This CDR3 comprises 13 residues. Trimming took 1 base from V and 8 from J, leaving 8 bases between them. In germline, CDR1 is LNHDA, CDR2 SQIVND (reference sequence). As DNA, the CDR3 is TGTGCCAGTAGTATAGTAACAGGCGAAAAACTGTTTTTT. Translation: CASSIVTGEKLFF.

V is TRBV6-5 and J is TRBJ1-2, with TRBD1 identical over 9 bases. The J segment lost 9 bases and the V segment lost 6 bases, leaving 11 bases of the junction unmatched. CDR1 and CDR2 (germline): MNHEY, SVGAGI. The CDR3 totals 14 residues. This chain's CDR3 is CASRQTRDRERYTF. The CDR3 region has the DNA TGTGCCAGCAGACAGACTCGGGACAGGGAACGCTACACCTTC.

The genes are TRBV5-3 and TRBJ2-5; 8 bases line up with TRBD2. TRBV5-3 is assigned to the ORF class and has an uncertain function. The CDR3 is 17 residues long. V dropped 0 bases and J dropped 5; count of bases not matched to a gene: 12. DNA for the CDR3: TGTGCCAGAAGCTTGGTAAGCGGGAGACGGGCCCCGGAGACCCAGTACTTC. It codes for CARSLVSGRRAPETQYF.

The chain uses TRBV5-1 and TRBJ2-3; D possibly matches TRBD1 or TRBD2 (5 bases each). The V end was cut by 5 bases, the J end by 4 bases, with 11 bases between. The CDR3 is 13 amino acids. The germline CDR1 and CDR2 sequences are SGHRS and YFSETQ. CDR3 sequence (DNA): TGCGCCAGCAGAACGGGACCTTCAGATACGCAGTATTTT. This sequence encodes CASRTGPSDTQYF.

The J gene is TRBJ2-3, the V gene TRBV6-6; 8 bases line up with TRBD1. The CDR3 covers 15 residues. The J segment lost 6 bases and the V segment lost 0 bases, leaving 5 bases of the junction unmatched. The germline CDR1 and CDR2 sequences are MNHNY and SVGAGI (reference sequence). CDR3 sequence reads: CASSYSSQGADTQYF. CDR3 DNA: TGTGCCAGCAGTTACTCTAGCCAGGGGGCGGATACGCAGTATTTT.

The CDR3 sequence: CAWRTAGRGDEQYF. CDR3 bases: TGTGCCTGGCGGACCGCGGGTAGGGGCGACGAGCAGTACTTC. J is TRBJ2-7 and V is TRBV30; TRBD1 or TRBD2 may be the D gene (5 bases each). CDR3 length: 14 amino acids. CDR1 and CDR2 (germline): GTSNPN, SVGIG (reference sequence). Trimming removed 5 bases from V and 5 bases from J, with 19 bases in between.

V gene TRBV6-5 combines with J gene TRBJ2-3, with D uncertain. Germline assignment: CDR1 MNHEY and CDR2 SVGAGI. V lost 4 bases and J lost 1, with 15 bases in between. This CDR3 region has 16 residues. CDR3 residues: CASSFSRVTGTDTQYF. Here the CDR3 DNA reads TGTGCCAGCAGTTTCTCAAGGGTGACGGGCACAGATACGCAGTATTTT.

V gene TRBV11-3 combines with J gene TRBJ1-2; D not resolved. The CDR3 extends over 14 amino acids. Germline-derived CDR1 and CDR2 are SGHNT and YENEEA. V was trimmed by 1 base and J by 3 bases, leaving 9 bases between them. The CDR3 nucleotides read TGTGCCAGCAGCTTAGGATACGGAGACTATGGCTACACCTTC. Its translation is CASSLGYGDYGYTF.

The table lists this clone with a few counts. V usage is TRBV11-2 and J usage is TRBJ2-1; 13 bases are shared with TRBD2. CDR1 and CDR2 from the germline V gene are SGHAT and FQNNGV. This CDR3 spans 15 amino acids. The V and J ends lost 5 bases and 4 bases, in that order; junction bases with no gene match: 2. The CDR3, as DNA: TGTGCCAGCAGCGGGGGACTAGCGGGATACAATGAGCAGTTCTTC. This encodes CASSGGLAGYNEQFF. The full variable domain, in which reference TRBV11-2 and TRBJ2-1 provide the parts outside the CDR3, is EAGVAQSPRYKIIEKRQSVAFWCNPISGHATLYWYQQILGQGPKLLIQFQNNGVVDDSQLPKDRFSAERLKGVDSTLKIQPAKLEDSAVYLCASSGGLAGYNEQFFGPGTRLTVL.

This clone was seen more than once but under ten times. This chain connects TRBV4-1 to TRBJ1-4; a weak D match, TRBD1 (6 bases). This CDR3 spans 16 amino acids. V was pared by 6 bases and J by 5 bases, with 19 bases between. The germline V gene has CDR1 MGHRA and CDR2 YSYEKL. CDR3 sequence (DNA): TGCGCCAGCAGTCCAAGAGGGGGGGACCCCAATGAAAAACTGTTTTTT. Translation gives CASSPRGGDPNEKLFF.

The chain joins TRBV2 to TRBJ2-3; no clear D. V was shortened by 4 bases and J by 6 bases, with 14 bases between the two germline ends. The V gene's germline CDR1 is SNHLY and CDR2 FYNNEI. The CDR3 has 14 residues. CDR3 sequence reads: CASSVDTWDDTQYF. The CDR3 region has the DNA TGTGCCAGCAGTGTGGATACTTGGGATGATACGCAGTATTTT.